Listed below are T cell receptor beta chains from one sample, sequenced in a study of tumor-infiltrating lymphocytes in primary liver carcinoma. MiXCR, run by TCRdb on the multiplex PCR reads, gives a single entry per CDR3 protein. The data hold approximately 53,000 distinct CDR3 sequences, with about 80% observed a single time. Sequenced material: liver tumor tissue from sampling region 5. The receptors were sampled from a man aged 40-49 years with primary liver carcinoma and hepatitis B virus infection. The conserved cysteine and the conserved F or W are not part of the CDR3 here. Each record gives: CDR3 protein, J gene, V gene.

CDR3 protein: ASSEGPARGGCGNT; J gene: TRBJ1-2; V gene: TRBV6-6
CDR3 protein: ASRLGLASNNEQF; J gene: TRBJ2-1; V gene: TRBV5-1
CDR3 protein: ASCSPARTLSYEQY; J gene: TRBJ2-7; V gene: TRBV11-2
CDR3 protein: ASSIPGHPSGAF; J gene: TRBJ1-1; V gene: TRBV19
CDR3 protein: SAREQGAYGEAF; J gene: TRBJ1-1; V gene: TRBV20-1
CDR3 protein: ASSQPDSIGKNIQY; J gene: TRBJ2-4; V gene: TRBV28
CDR3 protein: ACSVETRGYEQY; J gene: TRBJ2-7; V gene: TRBV10-1
CDR3 protein: RVEGGDNEQY; J gene: TRBJ2-7; V gene: TRBV29-1
CDR3 protein: ASSPWYPGQAYGYT; J gene: TRBJ1-2; V gene: TRBV18
CDR3 protein: AIEGDSYNEQF; J gene: TRBJ2-1; V gene: TRBV10-3
CDR3 protein: AGTRTDSYEQY; J gene: TRBJ2-7; V gene: TRBV6-1
CDR3 protein: ASSVDIGELF; J gene: TRBJ2-2; V gene: TRBV5-4
CDR3 protein: ALSDGENQPQH; J gene: TRBJ1-5; V gene: TRBV10-3
CDR3 protein: ASSSPGGPASGQETQY; J gene: TRBJ2-5; V gene: TRBV4-1
CDR3 protein: ASSQNRRAGDEQY; J gene: TRBJ2-7; V gene: TRBV4-3
CDR3 protein: TSSPQGAGRAF; J gene: TRBJ1-1; V gene: TRBV5-1
CDR3 protein: ASSPPGQVDTQY; J gene: TRBJ2-3; V gene: TRBV11-2
CDR3 protein: ASSIEDSYNMQF; J gene: TRBJ2-1; V gene: TRBV11-1
CDR3 protein: ASTCDRGLTEAF; J gene: TRBJ1-1; V gene: TRBV25-1
CDR3 protein: VSSQEEVGTQY; J gene: TRBJ2-5; V gene: TRBV4-3
CDR3 protein: ASSLGPAGESSYEQC; J gene: TRBJ2-7; V gene: TRBV11-1
CDR3 protein: ASSPPDESQRTY; J gene: TRBJ2-7; V gene: TRBV11-2
CDR3 protein: DSSSKTKGETQY; J gene: TRBJ2-5; V gene: TRBV5-5
CDR3 protein: ASSLEDWEWKL; J gene: TRBJ2-1; V gene: TRBV7-9
CDR3 protein: ARSMTGATEQY; J gene: TRBJ2-7; V gene: TRBV11-2
CDR3 protein: AWSRTSPFTDTHY; J gene: TRBJ2-3; V gene: TRBV30
CDR3 protein: ASSRVGPRGDNEQY; J gene: TRBJ2-7; V gene: TRBV4-1
CDR3 protein: ASRPRTSGRTNEQF; J gene: TRBJ2-1; V gene: TRBV6-2/TRBV6-3
CDR3 protein: ASSLTIGEAF; J gene: TRBJ1-1; V gene: TRBV28
CDR3 protein: ASSLLEWAIQPQH; J gene: TRBJ1-5; V gene: TRBV28
CDR3 protein: ANSHGLAIEQF; J gene: TRBJ2-1; V gene: TRBV6-1
CDR3 protein: ASSQDSLGGSPSGEQF; J gene: TRBJ2-1; V gene: TRBV4-2
CDR3 protein: AISTVRGRTDTQY; J gene: TRBJ2-3; V gene: TRBV10-3
CDR3 protein: ASSPLAGAADTQY; J gene: TRBJ2-3; V gene: TRBV7-3
CDR3 protein: ASSREDFYVQY; J gene: TRBJ2-7; V gene: TRBV30
CDR3 protein: SVIHGRSIQY; J gene: TRBJ2-4; V gene: TRBV29-1
CDR3 protein: TGSSNLQGRGYNEQF; J gene: TRBJ2-1; V gene: TRBV5-6
CDR3 protein: AREGARTEAF; J gene: TRBJ1-1; V gene: TRBV19
CDR3 protein: ASRSRTARSYEQY; J gene: TRBJ2-7; V gene: TRBV12-3/TRBV12-4
CDR3 protein: ASSWDAPGLADTGELL; J gene: TRBJ2-2; V gene: TRBV11-2
CDR3 protein: ASTLTGSEEYELY; J gene: TRBJ2-7; V gene: TRBV11-1
CDR3 protein: ASSPTVSNTRELF; J gene: TRBJ2-2; V gene: TRBV2
CDR3 protein: AWTGLAGVSGADVLT; J gene: TRBJ2-6; V gene: TRBV30
CDR3 protein: ASSLGRGTDTQY; J gene: TRBJ2-3; V gene: TRBV28
CDR3 protein: SAAIASGYDEQF; J gene: TRBJ2-1; V gene: TRBV29-1